This T cell receptor beta chain was observed in a study of early T cells in non-severe SARS-CoV-2 infection. Study-level results: A preference for anti-spike CD8 responses marked VDJdb matching, which missed private and CD4 specificities.

The CDR3 runs 17 residues. Germline lookup yields CDR1 KGHDR and CDR2 SFDVKD. V lost 4 bases and J lost 4, with 22 bases in between. This clonotype was observed a handful of times. Its cognate antigen is unknown. The protocol attached unique molecular identifiers to individual cDNA molecules. TCRdb re-derived calls from the 5' RACE reads in MiXCR, one entry per CDR3 protein. Of over 55,000 distinct CDR3 sequences listed, less than 10% are singletons. The gene calls are TRBV24-1 and TRBJ2-7; no definite D call. This clonotype was obtained from an adult who was a healthcare worker with PCR-confirmed SARS-CoV-2 infection or an uninfected control (not recorded which). Sequencing input: whole blood. CDR3 DNA sequence: TGTGCCACCAGTGACCCCAAACGACACTGGGATCATTACGAGCAGTACGTC. Translation gives CATSDPKRHWDHYEQYV.